This TCR beta chain was retrieved from a study of cytomegalovirus exposure and HLA in healthy donors (dated by TCRdb to about 2017). As for the study more broadly: In an earlier analysis of about 560 of the donors, roughly 300 Gb of sequence data and 95 million to 130 million unique TCR beta sequences from some 170 million T cells were reported. About 300 gigabases of sequencing data and 78 million or so unique TCR sequences were included in an early release covering about 620 HLA-typed donors. Among the approximately 400 genotyped donors, around 81% belonged to the genetic ancestry cluster associated with self-reported Caucasian donors. The study was designed to test whether signatures of past pathogen exposure could be identified by cataloging public T cell receptors. The T cell repertoires of about 700 subjects were profiled by immunosequencing and related to cytomegalovirus serostatus. A separate validation cohort of over a hundred different subjects was used in addition to the 666-subject first cohort. High-throughput TCR immunosequencing, statistical association of individual TCRs with disease status, and machine learning were combined to predict cytomegalovirus infection status. In a later analysis, previously published TCR beta repertoires from about 670 donors were re-analyzed and high-resolution HLA genotyping was added so that TCR occurrence patterns could be studied. In the later analysis, no new phenotypic data were used to find candidate immune exposures; instead, reliance was placed on TCR beta sequences and their occurrence across donors. In an earlier analysis of 587 of the donors, high-throughput TCR beta sequencing was used to judge whether each TCR beta V gene segment behaved as functional or pseudogenic. Alongside the repertoire data, information on donor age, sex, ethnicity and CMV serostatus was compiled. Genome-wide SNP genotypes for about three fifths of the roughly 670 donors were used in a later genetic analysis, which treated that subset as a discovery cohort. All discovery cohort repertoires had been generated using a single sequencing platform. Class I and class II HLA loci were covered by the typing at four-digit resolution. The number of donors typed differed by locus, with about 620-630 for A, B, C, DRB1 and DQB1, around 560 for DQA1, about 610 for DPA1, and 472 for DPB1. Four or five DR-DQ haplotypes were handled as single units for association and clustering because linkage in the cohort was strong. On average, 235,054 unique TCR beta nucleotide sequences were sequenced per donor among roughly 430 genotyped donors of the cohort, with roughly 18% of those sequences being non-productive.

Paper-wide results and their limitations: Compared with equally common non-associated chains, HLA-associated TCR beta chains in a later analysis were more clonally expanded and had lower generation probabilities. A later analysis found that most CMV-associated TCR beta chains appeared HLA-restricted, with HLA associations seemingly driven largely by CMV exposure. CMV serostatus was the only immune exposure information available for the cohort. The 87-base-pair reads could not distinguish some IMGT-functional V segments, including TRBV6-2 and TRBV6-3, so those segments were excluded. In an earlier analysis of more than 450 of the donors, most TCR beta V segments were observed in productive rearrangements about 90% or about 30% of the time, broadly matching IMGT annotations. Compared with the 666-donor mean, donors in an Asian-associated ancestry cluster had fewer N-insertions in productive TCRs, according to a later genetic analysis. A group of highly shared sequence variants was considered likely to be a technical artifact of the sequencing pipeline. The study listed over 150 TCR beta chains as associated with cytomegalovirus. HLA typing was unavailable for some donors at each locus, so association tests used only the typed subset. Correlated functional status among segregating V segments might be attributable to linkage disequilibrium, but an unknown experimental factor could not be ruled out. In this cohort, only TCR beta chains were sequenced, and detectable features were limited by the absence of alpha or paired-chain data. The presence/absence analyses assumed that sequencing depth was roughly uniform across donors, and that assumption may not be true. In a later analysis, TCR association rates were found to vary across HLA loci, with the most associated TCRs seen for DRB1 alleles and the fewest for HLA-C alleles. Specific HLA alleles were associated with 15,000 to 20,000 TCR beta sequences at a false discovery rate of 0.05 in a later analysis. Cytomegalovirus status was reported to be diagnosed by the classifier with high specificity and sensitivity in both the original and validation cohorts. A further reported finding was that TCR beta sequences accurately predicted the HLA-A and HLA-B alleles for most subjects in the first cohort. According to the authors, the approach could potentially be generalized to other disease states and immunological phenotypes. Approximately 18 rarely observed V segments, including chromosome 9 orphons, were excluded from the earlier analysis of approximately 500 of the donors because counts were too low. Across donors, most TCR sequences were observed very rarely, whereas some public TCRs were present in many individuals. A few of the identified cytomegalovirus-associated TCR beta chains were confirmed in vitro to be specific for cytomegalovirus antigens. In a later analysis, several top co-occurrence clusters were reported to appear linked to parvovirus B19, influenza, CMV and Epstein-Barr virus. When HLA alleles, especially DR and DQ, strongly co-occurred, attributing TCR associations to individual alleles was difficult. V-gene and J-gene trimming of TCR beta chains was associated with a missense DCLRE1C variant in a later genetic analysis, and the association was replicated in an independent cohort.

The library was produced with the immunoSEQ multiplex PCR assay. For the multiplex PCR, a mixture combining 60 forward primers for TCR Vbeta segments and 13 reverse primers for TCR Jbeta segments was used. A multiplex PCR assay on genomic DNA amplified the CDR3 region of rearranged TCR beta genes. The Illumina HiSeq System was used to sequence the amplified TCR beta libraries as 87-base-pair reads. As for how the authors treated the data: Across the 600 to 700 repertoires, a later analysis counted about 81 million unique TCR beta chains, 9 million to 14 million of which were shared by at least two donors. Raw reads were error-corrected and collapsed into unique sequences by a nearest-neighbor algorithm in which closely related sequences were merged to remove PCR and sequencing errors. CDR3 sequences were aligned to IMGT reference sequences to assign V, D and J gene segments. For a sequence to be retained, a match of at least six nucleotides to both a V gene segment and a J gene segment was required. A rearrangement counted as productive if the CDR3 had no stop codons and remained in frame with V and J, and every other rearrangement counted as non-productive. Following IMGT convention, CDR3 was defined as the stretch from the second conserved V-encoded cysteine up to the conserved J-encoded phenylalanine. The earlier analysis of about 570 of the donors excluded any sequence lacking an unambiguous match to a single V gene segment. An earlier analysis of several hundred of the donors called V segments functional above 56.7% productive rearrangements and segregating when the between-donor standard deviation exceeded 5%. To diagnose cytomegalovirus status from the catalog of TCR beta chain sequences, a statistical classification framework was built. In a later analysis, V and J genes were assigned by comparing TCR nucleotide sequences against IMGT/GENE-DB human TR gene sequences. Using the TCRdist pipeline, a later analysis assigned CDR3 sequences along with most-parsimonious VDJ recombination scenarios. A later analysis defined each TCR beta chain by its CDR3 amino acid sequence plus V-gene family, and excluded reads lacking a unique V-gene family. To address suspected cross-contamination and a sequencing artifact, a later analysis removed under 600 highly shared, low-generation-probability nucleotide sequences. In a later analysis, a clonal expansion index was calculated for each public chain from normalized within-repertoire ranks of inferred template counts. In a later analysis, generation probabilities were computed with a VDJ recombination model fitted to out-of-frame rearrangements, and the resulting probabilities were checked against IGoR. A later analysis scored TCR-TCR, TCR-HLA and TCR-CMV co-occurrence with hypergeometric tests, applying a repertoire-size bias correction to TCR pairs. A later analysis estimated false discovery rates by permuting HLA or CMV assignments 20 times. In a later analysis, co-occurring TCRs were grouped with DBSCAN, and TCRdist sequence similarity was added when clustering was performed within HLA-allele-positive subsets. Repertoires with fewer than 30,000 or more than 120,000 public chains, plus five repertoires with anomalous nucleotide sharing, were excluded from co-occurrence clustering. Here the immuneACCESS table is served through TCRdb, limited to in-frame sequences with V and J called. Missing clones are a known gap in these copies; in checked studies unresolved V genes cover under half, and the rest lacks a known reason. V, J and clone size derive from that table, while D and trimming were established from the DNA sequence. The sample's records list approximately 140,000 clones. Clones ranked in the top ten supply roughly 2.6% of the sample.

The cohort was made up of 666 healthy bone marrow donors. At the time of sampling, all cohort members were nominally healthy, though unrecorded immune exposures were likely present. The donor tested CMV seronegative and was one of the 352 seronegative cohort members. Each donor provided a peripheral blood sample, and peripheral blood mononuclear cells were used for TCR beta sequencing. Genomic DNA was extracted from the blood cell samples with the Qiagen DNeasy Blood Extraction Kit. Counted from cysteine to phenylalanine, this CDR3 has 14 amino acids. Only the CDR3 DNA is retained, 42 bases long and in frame from the first base. The trim is 1 base for V and 5 bases for J, with a gap of 12 bases between the germline ends. The CDR1 and CDR2 encoded by the germline V gene are SGDLS and YYNGEE. With respect to this clone: This receptor's antigen is unknown.

Recombination joined TRBV9 with TRBJ2-5; TRBD2 is a possible D gene, resting on 6 matching bases. The clonotype originates from a man between 40 and 49 years old in good health and CMV-seronegative. Sequenced sample: PBMCs. The CDR3 amino acid sequence is: CASSVSTAGETQYF. The sequenced DNA is TGTGCCAGCAGCGTATCTACTGCGGGGGAGACCCAGTACTTC.